These T cell receptor beta chains were read from a single sample in a study of cytomegalovirus exposure and HLA in healthy donors. Clones were sequenced by immunoSEQ multiplex PCR, and TCRdb holds only the in-frame ones, with some missing. The repertoire consists of about 110,000 clones, with roughly 79% occurring once and the leading ten covering roughly 8.2%. The sample taken for sequencing was PBMCs. These receptor sequences come from a woman between 45 and 60 years old in good health and CMV-seropositive. Both conserved end residues are trimmed from each CDR3.

>TRBJ1-4|TRBV18
ASSPPPGTNEKLF
>TRBJ2-3|TRBV10-3
AISGIAGLAGGGNTQY
>TRBJ1-4|TRBV2
ASSGGQSNEKLF
>TRBJ2-1|TRBV27
ASSLGPGLDYNEQF
>TRBJ2-7|TRBV6-1
ASRNRGGVAYEQY
>TRBJ1-6|TRBV14
ASSQGDRLYNSPLH
>TRBJ2-1|TRBV27
ASSIPATGGRYNEQF
>TRBJ1-2|TRBV4-3
ASSLHRGNYGYT
>TRBJ2-5|TRBV9
ASSVQGLAGGPRETQY
>TRBJ2-5|TRBV18
ASSQRGGSAETQY
>TRBJ2-2|TRBV7-2
ASSFSGNGGELF
>TRBJ1-3|TRBV7-9
SSSGQVRSGNTIY
>TRBJ2-1|TRBV7-2
ASSFSGGTGGEGEQF
>TRBJ2-7|TRBV7-9
ASSPGYEQY
>TRBJ2-3|TRBV4-2
ASSQERFAGGNTQY
>TRBJ2-7|TRBV6-5
ASSSDTDAPYEQY
>TRBJ2-6|TRBV6-5
ASSFRPSSGANGLT
>TRBJ2-3|TRBV18
ASSPVGRDPSTDTQY
>TRBJ2-7|TRBV10-3
AISEPGQGMGYEQY
>TRBJ2-6|TRBV23-1
ACQQGSSSSPSGANVLT
>TRBJ2-3|TRBV4-1
ASSLLSKDTQY
>TRBJ2-7|TRBV27
ASGYRGPYEQY
>TRBJ2-1|TRBV4-2
ASSQDWIQRDLF
>TRBJ1-6|TRBV5-1
ASSLDREGSPLH
>TRBJ2-7|TRBV27
ASTGGSSYEQY
>TRBJ1-6|TRBV7-6
ASSLGSQNNSPLH
>TRBJ1-5|TRBV6-6
ASSYSRAFQPQH
>TRBJ2-1|TRBV2
ASTYNEQF
>TRBJ2-7|TRBV10-3
AISPTGFEQY
>TRBJ2-7|TRBV5-1
ASSLGLAGVEQY